This T cell receptor beta chain was identified during a study of OX40 agonist ivuxolimab in advanced cancers. Study-wide points: The work left the antigen specificity of expanded peripheral T cells undetermined.

The method was immunoSEQ multiplex PCR; TCRdb's version includes in-frame clones alone and lacks a portion of them. The sample lists more than 70,000 clones, over 75% occurring once. With respect to this clone: Its antigen is undetermined.

The V and J ends lost 0 bases and 4 bases respectively, with 10 bases between them. The germline V gene encodes CDR1 GTSNPN and CDR2 SVGIG (reference sequence). The CDR3 runs to 14 residues. This chain links TRBV30 with TRBJ1-5, with D maybe TRBD1 (6 bases). Material: CD4+ or CD8+ T cells sorted from blood, obtained in a trial of the OX40 agonist ivuxolimab. The sequence derives from an adult with an advanced solid tumor such as melanoma, head and neck, liver or kidney cancer. The CDR3 nucleotides are TGTGCCTGGAGTGTACTCCAGGGGAATCAGCCCCAGCATTTT. This translates into CAWSVLQGNQPQHF.